These T cell receptor beta chains were read from a single sample in a study of T cell repertoires in ileal Crohn's disease. Clones were read by immunoSEQ multiplex PCR, and TCRdb kept only the in-frame ones, dropping some. The table has about 62,000 clones, roughly 91% seen once. The sequenced sample consisted of ileal tissue. All receptors come from an adult with Crohn's disease. CDR3s include the opening cysteine and the closing phenylalanine or tryptophan. Fields, in order: clone size, J gene, D gene, V gene, CDR3 protein, CDR3 DNA. A D gene is named only where the DNA matches it firmly. Some rows mark clone size as missing; the rest say once, few, many or name a class of expanded clone.

>.|TRBJ2-5|.|TRBV10-2
CASSVGLQETQYF
TGCGCCAGCAGTGTGGGCCTACAAGAGACCCAGTACTTC
>.|TRBJ1-2|TRBD1|TRBV29-1
CSVSLLGTAANYGYTF
TGCAGCGTTTCTTTACTGGGGACAGCAGCTAACTATGGCTACACCTTC
>.|TRBJ2-5|.|TRBV7-3
CASSLIPGLLYF
TGTGCCAGCAGCTTGATTCCGGGACTCCTATACTTC
>.|TRBJ1-2|TRBD1|TRBV6-5
CASSWTGGGYTF
TGTGCCAGCAGTTGGACAGGGGGCGGCTACACCTTC
>once|TRBJ2-2|.|TRBV4-2
CASSTKGQSAGELFF
TGTGCCAGCAGCACGAAGGGACAAAGCGCCGGGGAGCTGTTTTTT
>.|TRBJ1-2|.|TRBV6-1
CASSERGNYGYTF
TGTGCCAGCAGTGAAAGGGGTAACTATGGCTACACCTTC
>.|TRBJ1-5|TRBD1|TRBV23-1
CATPLPGQGFQPQHF
TGCGCCACACCCTTACCGGGACAGGGGTTTCAGCCCCAGCATTTT
>.|TRBJ1-2|TRBD1|TRBV5-4
CASSGAGQRNAAGYGYTF
TGTGCCAGCAGCGGGGCGGGACAGCGCAATGCGGCCGGTTATGGCTACACCTTC
>.|TRBJ2-3|.|TRBV25-1
CASSDGHGGPSLTDTQYF
TGTGCCAGCAGTGATGGGCACGGGGGACCTTCACTCACAGATACGCAGTATTTT
>.|TRBJ1-2|TRBD1|TRBV7-2
CASSSEADRGQGYTF
TGTGCCAGCAGCTCCGAGGCAGACAGGGGGCAAGGCTACACCTTC
>.|TRBJ1-1|TRBD1|TRBV19
CASSTAQGEVAFF
TGTGCCAGTAGTACCGCACAGGGGGAGGTCGCTTTCTTT
>.|TRBJ2-1|TRBD2|TRBV10-1
CASSEGLAGGLDNEQFF
TGCGCCAGCAGTGAGGGACTAGCGGGGGGGCTCGACAATGAGCAGTTCTTC
>.|TRBJ2-2|TRBD1|TRBV6-1
CASRPDRVETGELFF
TGTGCCAGCAGACCTGACAGGGTCGAAACCGGGGAGCTGTTTTTT
>.|TRBJ1-2|.|TRBV30
CALLEGGSGGYTF
TGTGCCTTGTTGGAAGGGGGTAGTGGAGGCTACACCTTC
>.|TRBJ1-6|.|TRBV19
CASSTNTGGGSPLHF
TGTGCCAGTAGTACGAACACAGGCGGGGGTTCACCCCTCCACTTT
>.|TRBJ2-2|TRBD2|TRBV19
CASSIDLFSASGRPTGELFF
TGTGCCAGTAGTATAGATCTATTCTCGGCTAGCGGGAGGCCCACCGGGGAGCTGTTTTTT
>.|TRBJ2-5|.|TRBV6-4
CASSPKAGETQYF
TGTGCCAGCAGTCCTAAAGCGGGAGAGACCCAGTACTTC
>.|TRBJ2-3|TRBD2|TRBV7-9
CASSSSSGSGTDTQYF
TGTGCCAGCAGCTCATCTAGCGGGAGTGGCACAGATACGCAGTATTTT
>.|TRBJ1-5|.|TRBV21-1
CASSKAGRGENQPQHF
TGTGCCAGCAGCAAAGCGGGCAGGGGAGAGAATCAGCCCCAGCATTTT
>.|TRBJ2-2|TRBD2|TRBV15
CATSTRGLAELNTGELFF
TGTGCCACCAGCACTCGCGGACTAGCGGAACTGAACACCGGGGAGCTGTTTTTT
>.|TRBJ1-6|.|TRBV14
CASSQRMTTSLGSPLHF
TGTGCCAGCAGCCAACGGATGACTACTAGTCTGGGTTCACCCCTCCACTTT
>.|TRBJ2-7|TRBD1|TRBV2
CASRDRSYEQYF
TGTGCCAGCAGGGACAGGTCCTACGAGCAGTACTTC
>.|TRBJ1-3|TRBD1|TRBV7-8
CASRPTTGGFGNTIYF
TGTGCCAGCAGGCCTACGACAGGGGGCTTCGGAAACACCATATATTTT
>.|TRBJ2-5|.|TRBV27
CASMDAGRAETQYF
TGTGCCAGCATGGATGCAGGGCGAGCGGAGACCCAGTACTTC
>.|TRBJ1-2|TRBD1|TRBV14
CASSQGTGYGYTF
TGTGCCAGCAGCCAAGGGACAGGGTATGGCTACACCTTC
>.|TRBJ1-1|.|TRBV5-4
CASGLRGKNTEAFF
TGTGCCAGCGGTTTAAGAGGAAAGAACACTGAAGCTTTCTTT
>.|TRBJ1-6|.|TRBV6-5
CASSLVSSYNSPLHF
TGTGCCAGCAGTTTGGTCAGCTCCTATAATTCACCCCTCCACTTT
>few|TRBJ2-7|.|TRBV9
CASSVRTGSYEQYF
TGTGCCAGCAGCGTGCGAACAGGGTCCTACGAGCAGTACTTC
>.|TRBJ1-1|.|TRBV18
CASSPGLNTEAFF
TGTGCCAGCTCACCAGGGCTCAACACTGAAGCTTTCTTT
>.|TRBJ1-3|.|TRBV27
CASRRDFSSGNTIYF
TGTGCCAGCCGCCGGGACTTCAGCTCTGGAAACACCATATATTTT
>.|TRBJ2-5|.|TRBV9
CASSVSSGETQYF
TGTGCCAGCAGCGTATCCAGCGGAGAGACCCAGTACTTC
>.|TRBJ1-5|.|TRBV19
CASSIVPRTDQPQHF
TGTGCCAGTAGTATAGTTCCCCGAACGGATCAGCCCCAGCATTTT
>.|TRBJ1-2|.|TRBV6-1
CASSAQGGYGYTF
TGTGCCAGCAGCGCCCAGGGAGGCTATGGCTACACCTTC
>.|TRBJ2-6|.|TRBV5-5
CASSLIVSGANVLTF
TGTGCCAGCAGCTTAATAGTTTCTGGGGCCAACGTCCTGACTTTC
>.|TRBJ1-1|TRBD1|TRBV2
CASSHPGQGANTEAFF
TGTGCCAGCAGTCATCCGGGACAGGGGGCGAACACTGAAGCTTTCTTT
>few|TRBJ1-2|TRBD1|TRBV19
CASTSMVGQGFYGYTF
TGTGCCAGTACCTCGATGGTGGGACAGGGGTTCTATGGCTACACCTTC
>.|TRBJ1-6|TRBD1|TRBV7-2
CASSLPGTGGSPLHF
TGTGCCAGCAGCTTACCCGGGACAGGGGGTTCACCCCTCCACTTT
>.|TRBJ1-2|TRBD1|TRBV28
CASKPMEGAGGYTF
TGTGCCAGCAAACCTATGGAGGGGGCAGGTGGCTACACCTTC
>.|TRBJ2-7|.|TRBV5-8
CASSLRSYEQYF
TGTGCCAGCAGCTTGCGGTCTTACGAGCAGTACTTC
>few|TRBJ1-5|TRBD1|TRBV19
CASSTKDRGRQPQHF
TGTGCCAGTAGTACCAAGGACAGGGGGCGACAGCCCCAGCATTTT
>.|TRBJ1-1|.|TRBV27
CASSSPKWNTEAFF
TGTGCCAGCAGTTCCCCCAAATGGAACACTGAAGCTTTCTTT